Listed here are 4 T cell receptor beta chains from one sample, sequenced in a study of T cell changes during pregnancy in multiple sclerosis. Libraries were prepared by immunoSEQ multiplex PCR; TCRdb keeps only in-frame clonotypes and omits some of them. The sample includes fewer than 65,000 clones, about 91% seen only once; the top ten take around 0.85%. The sequencing here drew on peripheral blood, taken before pregnancy. Every receptor here comes from a female donor with multiple sclerosis, enrolled in a pregnancy study.

This clone occurred once. CDR3 residues: CASSLGRGGGRKANYEQYF. CDR3 nucleotide sequence: TGTGCCAGCAGCTTAGGACGAGGTGGTGGAAGGAAGGCCAACTACGAGCAGTACTTC. The chain uses TRBV7-2 and TRBJ2-7; D remains unclear. The germline gives CDR1 SGHTA, CDR2 FQGNSA. The CDR3 totals 19 residues. V gave up 1 base and J gave up 3 bases, with 25 bases separating them.

The V and J genes are TRBV29-1 and TRBJ2-2; 7 bases are a match to TRBD1. Germline values: CDR1 SQVTM, CDR2 ANQGSEA. Trimming took 0 bases from V and 3 from J; bases not matched to a gene: 7. CDR3 length equals 16 residues. CDR3 in amino acids: CSVEDPGTAYTGELFF. CDR3 DNA sequence: TGCAGCGTTGAAGATCCCGGGACAGCTTACACCGGGGAGCTGTTTTTT.

The CDR3 region is CASSQAPPGQGSEQYF. The CDR3 bases are TGCGCCAGCAGCCAGGCCCCCCCGGGACAGGGTAGCGAGCAGTACTTC. This chain connects TRBV4-3 to TRBJ2-7, with 9 bases matching TRBD1. Germline V gives CDR1 LGHNA, CDR2 YSLEER. The CDR3 has 16 residues. The trim removed 3 bases at V and 6 bases at J, leaving 12 bases unmatched.

This clone has a single count. The chain joins TRBV4-1 to TRBJ2-7; 8 bases fit TRBD1. With V trimmed by 5 bases and J by 2 bases, 5 bases remained unmatched. The CDR3 consists of 14 residues. Germline CDR1 and CDR2: MGHRA and YSYEKL. The CDR3 DNA follows: TGCGCCAGCAGCGCACAGGGGGAAACCTACGAGCAGTACTTC. Translated: CASSAQGETYEQYF.